Below are 16 T cell receptor beta chains sequenced from a single sample in a study of T cells in Graves' hyperthyroidism and ophthalmopathy. The investigators amplified TCR beta CDR3 regions from RNA transcripts. The TCR CDR3 first-round RT-PCR relied on the HTBI primer set. TCRdb re-called the multiplex PCR reads through MiXCR, storing one row per CDR3 protein. This repertoire shows about 460,000 distinct CDR3 sequences, about 22% found once; its top ten account for less than 65%. Sequenced material: blood. Source of these receptors: a woman aged 70-85 years with Graves' ophthalmopathy.

This clonotype showed up just a few times. This rearrangement joins TRBV9 to TRBJ1-1; D is ambiguous. Germline V gene lookup returns CDR1 SGDLS and CDR2 YYNGEE. The CDR3 runs 15 residues. V was cut by 1 base and J by 0 bases, with 10 bases left in between. The CDR3: CASSVRKEMNTEAFF. CDR3 bases: TGTGCCAGCAGCGTACGAAAGGAGATGAACACTGAAGCTTTCTTT.

There are many counts of this clonotype. Given a much more abundant clone one base away, this may be a read error. This chain connects TRBV7-8 to TRBJ2-7; D uncertain. Germline V lookup: CDR1 SGHVS, CDR2 FQNEAQ. The CDR3 is made up of 11 amino acids. The ends were cut back, 5 bases at V and 5 bases at J, with 7 bases in the middle. CDR3 coding DNA: TGTGCCAGCAGCCAAACCCACGAGCAGTACTTC. Its protein is CASSQTHEQYF.

This clonotype has a handful of counts. The chain couples TRBV5-5 to TRBJ2-3; 9 bases are a match to TRBD2. The J segment lost 5 bases and the V segment lost 5 bases, leaving 12 bases of the junction unmatched. The CDR3 spans 16 residues. Germline CDR1 is SGHKS and CDR2 is YYEKEE (reference sequence). The CDR3 bases are TGTGCCAGCAGATCAGTAATAGCGGGAGAGGGAGATACGCAGTATTTT. This translates into CASRSVIAGEGDTQYF.

This clonotype was seen a few times. The chain recombines TRBV20-1 with TRBJ1-1; 7 bases are a match to TRBD1. This CDR3 is built from 14 residues. Germline V gives CDR1 DFQATT, CDR2 SNEGSKA (reference sequence). CDR3 nucleotide sequence: TGCCAGCCCCAACGGGACAGTGGGTTCACTGAAGCTTTCTTT. Protein product: CQPQRDSGFTEAFF.

V gene TRBV6-2 or TRBV6-3 combines with J gene TRBJ1-1; D possibly corresponds to TRBD1 (5 bases). The CDR3 is made up of 14 amino acids. V was cut by 5 bases and J by 4 bases, with 14 bases left in between. Germline V gene data show CDR1 as MNHEY and CDR2 as SVGEGT. This CDR3 reads CASSVQGVVTEAFF. For the CDR3, the DNA is TGTGCCAGCAGTGTTCAGGGTGTTGTCACTGAAGCTTTCTTT.

V gene TRBV28 combines with J gene TRBJ1-6; 7 bases agree with TRBD1. The germline V gene encodes CDR1 MDHEN and CDR2 SYDVKM. CDR3 length: 16 amino acids. Trimming cost V 7 bases and J 0 bases; bases outside gene matches: 6. CDR3 loop: CASISGQDSYNSPLHF. The CDR3 nucleotides are TGTGCCAGCATTTCAGGACAGGACTCCTATAATTCACCCCTCCACTTT.

The genes are TRBV10-2 and TRBJ2-1, with D possibly matching TRBD2 (6 bases). This CDR3 is 15 amino acids long. Germline V gene data show CDR1 as WSHSY and CDR2 as SAAADI. V lost 1 base and J lost 8, with 15 bases in between. Here the CDR3 DNA reads TGCGCCAGCAGTGAGTTATCCTCCGGGAGTCATGAGCAGTTCTTC. Translation: CASSELSSGSHEQFF.

Only a few counts were recorded for this clonotype. This chain links TRBV19 with TRBJ2-1; D may be TRBD1 (6 bases). Germline V gene lookup returns CDR1 LNHDA and CDR2 SQIVND (reference sequence). The V end lost 7 bases, the J end lost 5 bases, and 15 bases lay between the germline ends. The CDR3 extends over 14 amino acids. The CDR3 loop reads CASTPQGMDNEQFF. CDR3 nucleotides: TGTGCCAGTACTCCACAGGGTATGGACAATGAGCAGTTCTTC.

This clonotype was observed once. The V and J genes are TRBV9 and TRBJ2-7, with 8 bases matching TRBD1. The trim removed 0 bases at V and 9 bases at J, leaving 5 bases unmatched. CDR3 length: 13 residues. CDR1 and CDR2 from the germline V gene are SGDLS and YYNGEE. CDR3 residues: CASSVGQGAAQYF. In DNA, the CDR3 is TGTGCCAGCAGCGTAGGCCAGGGGGCCGCGCAGTACTTC.

This chain connects TRBV9 to TRBJ1-1, with unresolved D. Germline assignment: CDR1 SGDLS and CDR2 YYNGEE. There are 15 residues in the CDR3. The germline V and J ends were trimmed by 0 bases and 0 bases, with 9 bases remaining between them. CDR3 in amino acids: CASSVVPTMNTEAFF. The CDR3 DNA follows: TGTGCCAGCAGCGTAGTTCCTACTATGAACACTGAAGCTTTCTTT. The whole variable domain, remainder taken from reference TRBV9 and TRBJ1-1, is DSGVTQTPKHLITATGQRVTLRCSPRSGDLSVYWYQQSLDQGLQFLIQYYNGEERAKGNILERFSAQQFPDLHSELNLSSLELGDSALYFCASSVVPTMNTEAFFGQGTRLTVV.

In this sample, this clonotype turned up a few times. V and J are TRBV24-1 and TRBJ2-3, with a weak D call TRBD2 (6 bases). There are 14 residues in the CDR3. Germline-derived CDR1 and CDR2 are KGHDR and SFDVKD. Trimming stripped 5 bases from V and 1 base from J, with 9 bases between. For the CDR3, the DNA is TGTGCCACCAGTGCGGAGGGGCGCACAGATACGCAGTATTTT. Amino acids: CATSAEGRTDTQYF.

This clonotype was counted at least ten times. This chain uses TRBV7-2 with TRBJ2-1; D is possibly TRBD2 (6 bases). The CDR3 consists of 15 residues. V was trimmed by 3 bases and J by 5 bases, leaving 14 bases between them. Germline V lookup: CDR1 SGHTA, CDR2 FQGNSA. The CDR3 coding sequence is TGTGCCAGCAGCTTCGCCGGGACTGCCAACAATGAGCAGTTCTTC. It codes for CASSFAGTANNEQFF.

The CDR3 nucleotides are TGTGCCAGCAGCCAAGGGGACCACAAAAACATTCAGTACTTC. Protein sequence: CASSQGDHKNIQYF. The genes are TRBV3-1 and TRBJ2-4; D may match TRBD1 or TRBD2 (5 bases each). Germline V gene sequence: CDR1 LGHDT, CDR2 YNNKEL (reference sequence). The germline V and J ends were trimmed by 1 base and 3 bases, with 7 bases remaining between them. The CDR3 totals 14 residues.

This clonotype was recorded a few times. V gene TRBV3-1 combines with J gene TRBJ2-3; 11 nucleotides align to TRBD2. The germline CDR1 and CDR2 sequences are LGHDT and YNNKEL (reference sequence). The CDR3 loop spans 17 amino acids. V dropped 0 bases and J dropped 4; count of bases not matched to a gene: 6. The CDR3 sequence: CASSQDLLAGVADTQYF. The CDR3 DNA follows: TGTGCCAGCAGCCAAGATCTACTAGCGGGAGTGGCAGATACGCAGTATTTT.

This clonotype has at least ten counts. This sequence joins TRBV12-3 or TRBV12-4 and TRBJ1-5; D gene uncertain. Trimming removed 1 base from V and 2 bases from J, with 9 bases in between. This CDR3 spans 15 amino acids. CDR3 nucleotide sequence: TGTGCCAGCAGTTTAGAGAGGAGGGGCAATCAGCCCCAGCATTTT. This encodes CASSLERRGNQPQHF.

This chain connects TRBV25-1 to TRBJ1-6; D remains ambiguous. CDR1 and CDR2 from the germline V gene are MGHDK and SYGVNS. The CDR3 is 13 residues long. The V gene lost 0 bases and the J gene lost 7 bases, with 4 bases spanning the gap. CDR3 in amino acids: CASSEYLNSPLHF. The CDR3 DNA reads as TGTGCCAGCAGTGAATATCTGAATTCACCCCTCCACTTT.